This section outlines one T cell receptor (beta chain) sequence together with its context. The antigen is undetermined. Blood sampling took place at baseline, cycle 4 day 1, and cycle 7 day 1. This sample is drawn from a study of OX40 agonist ivuxolimab in advanced cancers. Study-wide results and caveats: In CD8+ T cells, expanded clones were on average more numerous than in CD4+.

Germline assignment: CDR1 SGHRS and CDR2 YFSETQ. V shed 7 bases, J shed 0 bases, and the junction held 5 bases outside the gene matches. The length of the CDR3 is 14 residues. Profiling relied on immunoSEQ multiplex PCR, and the TCRdb table lists in-frame clones only, not all of them. The sample consists of around 75,000 clones, 80% to 90% of them appearing once. This receptor was taken from an adult with an advanced solid tumor such as melanoma, head and neck, liver or kidney cancer. The chain carries TRBV5-1 and TRBJ1-1; TRBD1 matches at 8 bases. Source: CD4+ or CD8+ T cells sorted from blood, taken in a trial of the OX40 agonist ivuxolimab. The CDR3 reads CASGTGGLNTEAFF. The DNA of the CDR3 is TGCGCCAGCGGGACAGGTGGGTTGAACACTGAAGCTTTCTTT.